This is a list of T cell receptor beta chains from one sample in a study of cytomegalovirus exposure and HLA in healthy donors. Clones were sequenced by immunoSEQ multiplex PCR, and TCRdb holds only the in-frame ones, with some missing. The sample holds 150,000 to 250,000 clones, about 81% seen once. The sequencing sample was made of PBMCs. These TCRs come from a woman aged 45-59 years in good health and CMV-seropositive. The CDR3 runs from the conserved cysteine through the conserved F or W. A D gene is named only where the DNA matches it firmly. The size of a clone is reported for some rows only, either as once, few or many, or as a class for expanded clones.

j_gene: TRBJ1-2
d_gene: TRBD1
v_gene: TRBV28
abundance: -
CDR3nt: TGTGCCAGCAGTGGCCACCGTCCGGGACAGGTAAACTATGGCTACACCTTC
CDR3aa: CASSGHRPGQVNYGYTF

j_gene: TRBJ2-4
d_gene: TRBD2
v_gene: TRBV4-3
abundance: -
CDR3nt: TGCGCCAGCAGCCAAGAGTACCAGCGGGGGGTCAACAAAAACATTCAGTACTTC
CDR3aa: CASSQEYQRGVNKNIQYF

j_gene: TRBJ2-7
d_gene: TRBD2
v_gene: TRBV7-2
abundance: few
CDR3nt: TGTGCCAGCAGCTTATCGGGGGGGGACGAGCAGTACTTC
CDR3aa: CASSLSGGDEQYF

j_gene: TRBJ2-7
d_gene: TRBD2
v_gene: TRBV5-6
abundance: few
CDR3nt: TGTGCCAGCTCATTGAATGCGGGGGGGTTGTACGAGCAGTACTTC
CDR3aa: CASSLNAGGLYEQYF

j_gene: TRBJ2-4
d_gene: -
v_gene: TRBV4-2
abundance: few
CDR3nt: TGTGCCAGCAGCCTCGCGAAAAACATTCAGTACTTC
CDR3aa: CASSLAKNIQYF

j_gene: TRBJ2-1
d_gene: -
v_gene: TRBV6-5
abundance: -
CDR3nt: TGTGCCAGCATTTCGGGCGGGACGGGTTACAATGAGCAGTTCTTC
CDR3aa: CASISGGTGYNEQFF

j_gene: TRBJ2-5
d_gene: -
v_gene: TRBV4-1
abundance: -
CDR3nt: TGCGCCAGCAGTCGGGACTTTGAGACCCAGTACTTC
CDR3aa: CASSRDFETQYF

j_gene: TRBJ2-1
d_gene: TRBD2
v_gene: TRBV9
abundance: -
CDR3nt: TGTGCCAGCAGCGTAGTGGGGGGGGTATACAATGAGCAGTTCTTC
CDR3aa: CASSVVGGVYNEQFF

j_gene: TRBJ1-4
d_gene: TRBD1
v_gene: TRBV6-6
abundance: -
CDR3nt: TGTGCCAGCAAGGACAGGGGGGAGGAAAAACTGTTTTTT
CDR3aa: CASKDRGEEKLFF

j_gene: TRBJ2-4
d_gene: TRBD1
v_gene: TRBV7-8
abundance: -
CDR3nt: TGTGCCAGCAGCCGAGGACAGGGCAAAGGCAAAAACATTCAGTACTTC
CDR3aa: CASSRGQGKGKNIQYF

j_gene: TRBJ2-7
d_gene: -
v_gene: TRBV6-1
abundance: -
CDR3nt: TGTGCCAGCAGTGAAACCGGTGGCAGGGTCTACGAGCAGTACTTC
CDR3aa: CASSETGGRVYEQYF